A selection of T cell receptor beta chains follows, all from one sample in a study of cytomegalovirus exposure and HLA in healthy donors. The method was immunoSEQ multiplex PCR; TCRdb's version includes in-frame clones alone and lacks a portion of them. The sample holds 110,000 to 150,000 clones, 60% to 85% seen once. The source material was PBMCs. The source of these receptors is a male donor in good health and CMV-seronegative. The conserved cysteine and the conserved F or W are not part of the CDR3 here.

J gene | CDR3 length | V gene | CDR3 protein
TRBJ2-1 | 16 | TRBV12-5 | ASGLYGDRGGAGNEQF
TRBJ1-2 | 11 | TRBV2 | ATNGGGGYGYT
TRBJ2-5 | 12 | TRBV30 | AWKPQDRVETQY
TRBJ1-4 | 11 | TRBV5-4 | ASSSVMSGKLF
TRBJ2-2 | 13 | TRBV7-9 | ASSRGSRDTGELF
TRBJ1-3 | 11 | TRBV19 | ASSDRGENTIY
TRBJ2-3 | 12 | TRBV7-8 | ASSRFTSPDTQY
TRBJ1-1 | 14 | TRBV6-6 | ASSLQGVGVNTEAF
TRBJ1-2 | 10 | TRBV5-6 | ASSETGGGYT
TRBJ1-5 | 12 | TRBV27 | ASSLWLGNQPQH
TRBJ2-3 | 14 | TRBV7-3 | ASSRRGLAGTDTQY
TRBJ2-7 | 10 | TRBV5-1 | ASSLIGYEQY
TRBJ1-4 | 11 | TRBV25-1 | ASSVPGGEKLF
TRBJ2-5 | 13 | TRBV10-3 | AISARQGPQETQY
TRBJ2-4 | 17 | TRBV7-9 | ASSLGAGFEGSSKNIQY
TRBJ1-1 | 9 | TRBV25-1 | ASTAGTEAF
TRBJ2-1 | 14 | TRBV7-3 | ASSSPGTGGFDEQF
TRBJ2-7 | 10 | TRBV27 | ASSLLGGEQY
TRBJ1-1 | 12 | TRBV30 | AWSADRANTEAF
TRBJ1-1 | 11 | TRBV10-3 | AIKGIPNTEAF
TRBJ1-1 | 12 | TRBV2 | ASLRDRVSTEAF
TRBJ2-5 | 11 | TRBV9 | ASSVAGYETQY
TRBJ2-5 | 13 | TRBV7-9 | ASSLAGEAQETQY
TRBJ1-6 | 14 | TRBV5-8 | ASSFAFSSYNSPLH
TRBJ2-7 | 14 | TRBV6-6 | ASSYSLGGYGYEQY
TRBJ2-3 | 13 | TRBV29-1 | SVDVLAGARPAQY
TRBJ1-1 | 12 | TRBV6-5 | ASSDRPRNTEAF
TRBJ1-2 | 9 | TRBV7-2 | ASSSQGRNT
TRBJ2-3 | 11 | TRBV9 | ASDRGQTDTQY